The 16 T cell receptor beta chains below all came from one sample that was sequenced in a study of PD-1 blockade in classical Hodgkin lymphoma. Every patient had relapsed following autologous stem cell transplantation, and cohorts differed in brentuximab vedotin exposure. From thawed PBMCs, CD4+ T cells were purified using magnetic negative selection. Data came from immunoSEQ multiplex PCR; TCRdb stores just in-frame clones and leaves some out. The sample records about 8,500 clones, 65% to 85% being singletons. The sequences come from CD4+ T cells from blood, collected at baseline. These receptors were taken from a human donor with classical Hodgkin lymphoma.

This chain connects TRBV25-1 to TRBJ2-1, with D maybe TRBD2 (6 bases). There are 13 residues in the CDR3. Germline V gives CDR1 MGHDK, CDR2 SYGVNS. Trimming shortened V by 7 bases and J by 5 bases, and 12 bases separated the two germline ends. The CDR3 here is CASIGTYNNEQFF. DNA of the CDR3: TGTGCCAGCATTGGGACTTACAACAATGAGCAGTTCTTC.

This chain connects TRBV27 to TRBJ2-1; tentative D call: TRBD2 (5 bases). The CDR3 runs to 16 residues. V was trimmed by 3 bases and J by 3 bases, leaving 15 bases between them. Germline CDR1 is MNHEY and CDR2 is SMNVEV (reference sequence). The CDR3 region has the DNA TGTGCCAGCAGTTTTACACATCGGGAAGACTACAATGAGCAGTTCTTC. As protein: CASSFTHREDYNEQFF.

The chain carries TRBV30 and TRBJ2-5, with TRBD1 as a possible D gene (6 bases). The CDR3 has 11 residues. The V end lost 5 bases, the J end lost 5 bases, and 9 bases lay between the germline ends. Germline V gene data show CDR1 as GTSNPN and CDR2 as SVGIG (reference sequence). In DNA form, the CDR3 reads TGTGCCTGGGAGACAGGCGAGACCCAGTACTTC. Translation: CAWETGETQYF.

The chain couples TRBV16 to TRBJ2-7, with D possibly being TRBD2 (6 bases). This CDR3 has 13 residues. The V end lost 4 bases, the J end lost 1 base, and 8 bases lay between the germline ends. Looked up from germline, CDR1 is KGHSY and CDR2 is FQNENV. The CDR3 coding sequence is TGTGCCAGCAGCCGGAGGGGTTCCTACGAGCAGTACTTC. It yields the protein CASSRRGSYEQYF. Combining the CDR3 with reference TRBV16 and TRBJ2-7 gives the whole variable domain GEEVAQTPKHLVRGEGQKAKLYCAPIKGHSYVFWYQQVLKNEFKFLISFQNENVFDETGMPKERFSAKCLPNSPCSLEIQATKLEDSAVYFCASSRRGSYEQYFGPGTRLTVT.

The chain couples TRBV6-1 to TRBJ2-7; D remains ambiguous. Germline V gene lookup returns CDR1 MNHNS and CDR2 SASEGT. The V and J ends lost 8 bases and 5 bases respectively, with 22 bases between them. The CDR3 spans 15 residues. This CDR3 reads CASCPELRVGNEQYF. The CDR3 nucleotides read TGTGCCAGCTGCCCTGAACTTAGGGTAGGAAACGAGCAGTACTTC.

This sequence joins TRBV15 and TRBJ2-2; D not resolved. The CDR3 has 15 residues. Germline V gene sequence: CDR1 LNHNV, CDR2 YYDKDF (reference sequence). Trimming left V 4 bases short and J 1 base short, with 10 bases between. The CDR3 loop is CATSTATGNTGELFF. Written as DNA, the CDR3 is TGTGCCACCAGCACCGCAACGGGGAACACCGGGGAGCTGTTTTTT. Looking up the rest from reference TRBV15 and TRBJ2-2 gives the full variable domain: DAMVIQNPRYQVTQFGKPVTLSCSQTLNHNVMYWYQQKSSQAPKLLFHYYDKDFNNEADTPDNFQSRRPNTSFCFLDIRSPGLGDTAMYLCATSTATGNTGELFFGEGSRLTVL.

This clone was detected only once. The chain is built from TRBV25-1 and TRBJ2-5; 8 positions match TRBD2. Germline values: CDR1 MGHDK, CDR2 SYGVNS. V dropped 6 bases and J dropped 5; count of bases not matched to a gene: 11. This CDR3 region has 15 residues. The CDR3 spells CASSTGGDMVETQYF. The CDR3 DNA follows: TGTGCCAGCAGCACCGGGGGGGACATGGTGGAGACCCAGTACTTC.

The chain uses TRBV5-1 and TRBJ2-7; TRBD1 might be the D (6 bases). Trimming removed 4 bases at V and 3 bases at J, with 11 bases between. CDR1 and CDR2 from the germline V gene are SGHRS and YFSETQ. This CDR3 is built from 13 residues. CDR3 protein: CASSNDRSYEQYF. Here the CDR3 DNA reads TGCGCCAGCAGCAACGACAGGAGCTACGAGCAGTACTTC.

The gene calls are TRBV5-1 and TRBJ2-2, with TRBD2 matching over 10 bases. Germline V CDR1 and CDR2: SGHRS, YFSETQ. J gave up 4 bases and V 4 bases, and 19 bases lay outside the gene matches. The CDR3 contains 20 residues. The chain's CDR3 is CASSVSLRLAGVGGTGELFF. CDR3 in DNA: TGCGCCAGCAGCGTCTCTCTCCGGCTAGCGGGAGTTGGGGGCACCGGGGAGCTGTTTTTT.

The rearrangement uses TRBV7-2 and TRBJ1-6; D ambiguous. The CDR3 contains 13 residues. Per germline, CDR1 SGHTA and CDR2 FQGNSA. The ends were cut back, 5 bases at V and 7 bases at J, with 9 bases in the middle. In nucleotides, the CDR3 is TGTGCCAGCAGCCAAGACCCCAATTCACCCCTCCACTTT. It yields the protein CASSQDPNSPLHF.

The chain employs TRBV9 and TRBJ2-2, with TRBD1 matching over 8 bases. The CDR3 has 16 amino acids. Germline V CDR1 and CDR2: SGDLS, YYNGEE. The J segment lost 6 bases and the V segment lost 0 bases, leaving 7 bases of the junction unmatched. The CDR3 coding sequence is TGTGCCAGCAGCGTAGGAGCAGGGGGCGCTGCCGGGGAGCTGTTTTTT. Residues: CASSVGAGGAAGELFF.

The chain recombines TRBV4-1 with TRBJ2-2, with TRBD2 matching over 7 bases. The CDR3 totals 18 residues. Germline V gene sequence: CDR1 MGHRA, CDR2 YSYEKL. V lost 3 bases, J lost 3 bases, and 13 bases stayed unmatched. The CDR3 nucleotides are TGCGCCAGCAGCCAGGCGGAAGGGAGGGGATTATACACCGGGGAGCTGTTTTTT. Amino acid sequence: CASSQAEGRGLYTGELFF.

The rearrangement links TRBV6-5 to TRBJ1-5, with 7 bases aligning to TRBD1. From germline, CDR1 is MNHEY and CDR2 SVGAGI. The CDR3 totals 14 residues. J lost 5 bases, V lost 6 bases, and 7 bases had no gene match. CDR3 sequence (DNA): TGTGCCAGCAGGAGACAGGGTGGCGATCAGCCCCAGCATTTT. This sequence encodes CASRRQGGDQPQHF.

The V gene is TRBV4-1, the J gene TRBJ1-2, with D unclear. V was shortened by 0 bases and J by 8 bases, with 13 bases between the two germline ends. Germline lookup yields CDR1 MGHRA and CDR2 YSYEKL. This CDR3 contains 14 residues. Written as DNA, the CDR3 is TGCGCCAGCAGCCAAGATAGTGCGGACCACGGCTACACCTTC. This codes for CASSQDSADHGYTF.

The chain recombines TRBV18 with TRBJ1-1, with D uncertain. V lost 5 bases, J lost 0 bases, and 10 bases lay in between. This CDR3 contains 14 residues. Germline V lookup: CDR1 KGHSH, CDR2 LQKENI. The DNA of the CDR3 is TGTGCCAGCTCAGAAAACGGGTTGAACACTGAAGCTTTCTTT. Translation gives CASSENGLNTEAFF.

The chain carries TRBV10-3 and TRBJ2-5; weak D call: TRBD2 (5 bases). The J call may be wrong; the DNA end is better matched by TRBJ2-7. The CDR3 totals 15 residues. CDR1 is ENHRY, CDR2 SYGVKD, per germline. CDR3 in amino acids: CAISFGTAGTYEQYF. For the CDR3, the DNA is TGTGCCATCAGTTTCGGAACGGCCGGGACCTACGAGCAGTACTTC.